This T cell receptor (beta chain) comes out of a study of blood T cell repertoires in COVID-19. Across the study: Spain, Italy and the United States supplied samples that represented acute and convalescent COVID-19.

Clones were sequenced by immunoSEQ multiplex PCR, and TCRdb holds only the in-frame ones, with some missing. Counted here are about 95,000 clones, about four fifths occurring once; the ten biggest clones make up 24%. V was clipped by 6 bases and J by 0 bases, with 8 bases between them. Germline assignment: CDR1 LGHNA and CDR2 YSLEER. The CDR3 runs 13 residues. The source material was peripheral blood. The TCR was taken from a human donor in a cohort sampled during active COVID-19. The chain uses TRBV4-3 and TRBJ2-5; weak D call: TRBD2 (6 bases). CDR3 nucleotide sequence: TGCGCCAGCAGTCGGGACTACCAAGAGACCCAGTACTTC. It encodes CASSRDYQETQYF.